Following are 18 T cell receptor beta chains from one sample sequenced in a study of cytomegalovirus exposure and HLA in healthy donors. PCR was performed using 60 Vbeta and 13 Jbeta primers. Clones were read by immunoSEQ multiplex PCR, and TCRdb kept only the in-frame ones, dropping some. There are around 200,000 clones in the sample; roughly 80% occur only once, and about 1.7% lies in the top ten. Sequencing was carried out using PBMCs. These receptors were collected from a man aged 50-59 years in good health and CMV-seronegative.

This clone was detected only a few times. This chain joins TRBV6-4 and TRBJ2-3; TRBD2 matches 7 bases. Germline CDR1 reads MRHNA; CDR2 reads SNTAGT. The CDR3 is 16 amino acids. Trimming removed 5 bases from V and 2 bases from J; junction bases left unmatched: 10. The CDR3 region has the DNA TGTGCCAGCAGTCCCACTAGCGAGCCCTTCACAGATACGCAGTATTTT. Translation: CASSPTSEPFTDTQYF.

J is TRBJ2-2 and V is TRBV9, with 9 positions matching TRBD2. The CDR3 sequence is 18 residues long. With V trimmed by 2 bases and J by 5 bases, 13 bases remained unmatched. Germline CDR1 is SGDLS and CDR2 is YYNGEE. CDR3 DNA sequence: TGTGCCAGCAGCGTGGGAGCGGGAGGTAGTATTACGACCGGGGAGCTGTTTTTT. This encodes CASSVGAGGSITTGELFF.

This clone was detected only a few times. The chain's CDR3 is CASSSEGMAAGANVLTF. CDR3 sequence (DNA): TGTGCCAGCAGTTCCGAGGGCATGGCGGCTGGGGCCAACGTCCTGACTTTC. The chain is built from TRBV28 and TRBJ2-6, with D possibly being TRBD2 (5 bases). V dropped 4 bases and J dropped 2 bases, with 15 bases sitting between them. CDR3 length: 17 residues. Germline V gene lookup returns CDR1 MDHEN and CDR2 SYDVKM.

This chain connects TRBV27 to TRBJ1-6; 8 nucleotides line up with TRBD1. CDR3 size: 16 residues. The trim removed 4 bases at V and 4 bases at J, leaving 6 bases unmatched. Germline V gene data show CDR1 as MNHEY and CDR2 as SMNVEV (reference sequence). CDR3 amino acids: CASSSRGQGYNSPLHF. In DNA, the CDR3 is TGTGCCAGCAGTTCCCGAGGACAGGGATATAATTCACCCCTCCACTTT.

This chain connects TRBV29-1 to TRBJ2-7; TRBD1 is a possible D gene (5 bases). The CDR3 extends over 13 amino acids. The germline gives CDR1 SQVTM, CDR2 ANQGSEA. V was pared by 4 bases and J by 0 bases, with 10 bases between. CDR3 amino acids: CSVAGINSYEQYF. The CDR3 DNA reads as TGCAGCGTTGCAGGGATTAACTCCTACGAGCAGTACTTC.

With regard to this clone: An end of the junction differs from the germline gene, which may be a read error. The sample contains more than one DNA sequence encoding this CDR3. V and J are TRBV7-3 and TRBJ2-2; the match to TRBD1 covers 7 bases. Germline assignment: CDR1 SGHTA and CDR2 FQGTGA. There are 14 residues in the CDR3. The CDR3 nucleotides are TGCGCCAGCAGACCCTCGACAGGGACCGGGGAGCTGTTTTTT. It specifies CASRPSTGTGELFF.

This clone turned up a few times. This sequence joins TRBV9 and TRBJ2-2; 7 nucleotides align to TRBD2. J was trimmed by 4 bases and V by 0 bases; bases with no gene match: 3. The germline V gene has CDR1 SGDLS and CDR2 YYNGEE. The CDR3 is 15 residues long. DNA of the CDR3: TGTGCCAGCAGCGTAGGGGGGAGGGGCACCGGGGAGCTGTTTTTT. Its protein product is CASSVGGRGTGELFF.

The rearrangement links TRBV12-5 to TRBJ2-1, with 9 bases lining up with TRBD2. Trimming at V came to 2 bases and at J to 6 bases, leaving 14 bases not matched to a gene. The CDR3 sequence is 18 residues long. CDR1 and CDR2 (germline): LGHNT, FRNRAP. The CDR3 region is CASGLSTPGAGGFNEQFF. In DNA form, the CDR3 reads TGTGCTAGTGGTTTGTCGACCCCCGGAGCGGGAGGCTTCAATGAGCAGTTCTTC.

This clone was recorded a few times. The chain recombines TRBV18 with TRBJ1-5; D not certain. V lost 6 bases and J lost 3, with 12 bases in between. The CDR3 is made up of 14 amino acids. The germline gives CDR1 KGHSH, CDR2 LQKENI. CDR3 protein: CASSPEVPNQPQHF. Here the CDR3 DNA reads TGTGCCAGCTCCCCCGAGGTACCCAATCAGCCCCAGCATTTT.

The chain carries TRBV6-5 and TRBJ1-2, with 7 bases lining up with TRBD1. The germline V gene encodes CDR1 MNHEY and CDR2 SVGAGI. The CDR3 has 12 amino acids. The V gene end was trimmed by 8 bases and the J gene end by 2 bases; junction bases not matched to a gene: 2. CDR3 sequence: CASCRGNYGYTF. In DNA form, the CDR3 reads TGTGCCAGCTGCAGGGGGAACTATGGCTACACCTTC.

This sequence joins TRBV7-3 and TRBJ2-5; 9 bases are shared with TRBD2. Germline V gene data show CDR1 as SGHTA and CDR2 as FQGTGA. Unmatched junction bases numbered 8, after V lost 4 bases and J lost 5 bases. The CDR3 length is 15 residues. DNA for the CDR3: TGTGCCAGCAGCTCGATAGCGGGAGTGGGTGAGACCCAGTACTTC. Protein: CASSSIAGVGETQYF.

This clone was observed a single time. The chain joins TRBV4-1 to TRBJ2-4; TRBD2 might be the D (6 bases). Germline V lookup: CDR1 MGHRA, CDR2 YSYEKL. Between the trimmed V and J ends, which lost 1 base and 0 bases, there was a span of 10 bases. The CDR3 contains 16 residues. CDR3 sequence (DNA): TGCGCCAGCAGCCAAGGCGGGACCTTAGCCAAAAACATTCAGTACTTC. It yields the protein CASSQGGTLAKNIQYF.

This chain connects TRBV9 to TRBJ2-7; D uncertain. V lost 0 bases to trimming and J lost 0 bases, with 7 bases between them. CDR1 and CDR2 (germline): SGDLS, YYNGEE. This CDR3 region has 14 residues. Written as DNA, the CDR3 is TGTGCCAGCAGCGTAGAGCGTATCTCCTACGAGCAGTACTTC. Its translation is CASSVERISYEQYF.

J is TRBJ2-7 and V is TRBV13; TRBD2 aligns across 10 bases. Germline V gene sequence: CDR1 PRHDT, CDR2 FYEKMQ (reference sequence). V was clipped by 4 bases and J by 7 bases; unmatched bases: 19. The CDR3 covers 18 residues. The CDR3 nucleotides read TGTGCCAGCAGCTCCTCACGACTAGCGGGCCCCCGAGATCTGGAGCAGTACTTC. It yields the protein CASSSSRLAGPRDLEQYF.

The chain links TRBV7-3 to TRBJ2-1; TRBD1 is a possible D gene (6 bases). V was trimmed by 2 bases and J by 10 bases, leaving 21 bases between them. The CDR3 contains 16 residues. CDR1 and CDR2 (germline): SGHTA, FQGTGA. Written as DNA, the CDR3 is TGTGCCAGCAGCTTAGGGGACAATAGGGTTAGCAGGGAGCAGTTCTTC. This sequence encodes CASSLGDNRVSREQFF.

V is TRBV28 and J is TRBJ1-2, with D unresolved. Germline CDR1 and CDR2: MDHEN and SYDVKM. This CDR3 has 13 amino acids. Trimming shortened V by 4 bases and J by 8 bases, and 14 bases separated the two germline ends. As DNA, the CDR3 is TGTGCCAGCAGTTCCCTGGCCCGACAAGGCTACACCTTC. Amino acid sequence: CASSSLARQGYTF.

The chain has TRBV1 and TRBJ2-2; the D call in the table, TRBD2, was not verified against the DNA. TRBV1 is a listed pseudogene. This CDR3 is 17 amino acids long. CDR3 nucleotide sequence: TGCACCAGCAGGCGAGCCTCTAGCGGACCGGGCACCGGGGAGCTGTTTTTT. Protein product: CTSRRASSGPGTGELFF.

This clone was observed a handful of times. The chain recombines TRBV30 with TRBJ1-5; unclear D gene. The V gene's germline CDR1 is GTSNPN and CDR2 SVGIG (reference sequence). This CDR3 is 14 amino acids long. V lost 1 base to trimming and J lost 6 bases, with 13 bases between them. The CDR3 region is CAWSAVTSGQPQHF. DNA of the CDR3: TGTGCCTGGAGTGCCGTCACGTCGGGTCAGCCCCAGCATTTT.